Listed below are T cell receptor beta chains from one sample, sequenced in a study of human T cells and chemical hapten exposure. TCRdb independently ran MiXCR on the RACE reads; one entry per CDR3 protein. The sample holds more than 45,000 distinct CDR3 sequences, around an eighth seen once. The sample was whole blood, taken in connection with sensitization to the hapten diphenylcyclopropenone (DPC). The receptor set was obtained from a man aged 25 to 40 with alopecia areata. Some clones in this sample may be carry-over from other donors' samples. The CDR3 runs from the conserved cysteine through the conserved F or W. The D gene is left open where the match is weak. Expanded clones get a size class; other rows say once, few or many, or leave the size out.

>TRBV29-1|NA|NA|TRBJ1-2
TGCAGCGTTGTATATAACTATGGCTACACCTTC
CSVVYNYGYTF
>TRBV11-2|many|NA|TRBJ1-2
TGTGCCAGCAGCTTAGACAGGGGATATGGCTACACCTTC
CASSLDRGYGYTF
>TRBV11-2|many|NA|TRBJ1-2
TGTGCCAGCAGCTTAGAGTCGGCGGGAGACTATGGCTACACCTTC
CASSLESAGDYGYTF
>TRBV12-3/TRBV12-4|many|NA|TRBJ1-6
TGTGCCAGCAGTTTTAGAGACTGGACTAGCTCCTATAATTCACCCCTCCACTTT
CASSFRDWTSSYNSPLHF
>TRBV5-4|NA|NA|TRBJ1-4
TGTGCCAGCAGCTTGTTCGCGGGGGGAAGGGCTAATGAAAAACTGTTTTTT
CASSLFAGGRANEKLFF
>TRBV6-4|NA|TRBD1|TRBJ1-5
TGTGCCAGCAGTCCGGACAGGCACCGCAATCAGCCCCAGCATTTT
CASSPDRHRNQPQHF
>TRBV29-1|NA|TRBD2|TRBJ2-7
TGCAGCGTTGAGGGCCTAGCGGAGAGCTCCTACGAGCAGTACTTC
CSVEGLAESSYEQYF
>TRBV10-3|few|NA|TRBJ1-1
TGTGCCATCAGTGATGTAGATCCTGGCACTGAAGCTTTCTTT
CAISDVDPGTEAFF
>TRBV12-3/TRBV12-4|few|TRBD1|TRBJ1-2
TGTGCCAGCAGTTCAACCTCGACAGGGCATGGCTACACCTTC
CASSSTSTGHGYTF
>TRBV11-2|few|TRBD2|TRBJ2-3
TGTGCCAGCAGCTTAGTAGGTGGGGGGGCAGATACGCAGTATTTT
CASSLVGGGADTQYF
>TRBV2|few|NA|TRBJ2-6
TGTGCCAGCAGTGACCGGTTCTCTGGGGCCAACGTCCTGACTTTC
CASSDRFSGANVLTF
>TRBV28|many|TRBD1|TRBJ1-1
TGTGCCAGCACTTCTGACAGGGTAGGAGTGACTGAAGCTTTCTTT
CASTSDRVGVTEAFF
>TRBV6-5|NA|NA|TRBJ1-4
TGTGCCAGCAGTTCCACCGACGAGAATGAAAAACTGTTTTTT
CASSSTDENEKLFF
>TRBV29-1|few|TRBD1|TRBJ1-1
TGCAGCGTTAGACAGGGATGGGGGATGAACACTGAAGCTTTCTTT
CSVRQGWGMNTEAFF
>TRBV19|few|TRBD2|TRBJ2-7
TGTGCCAGTAGTATAGCGGGCGGGGGGTCCTACGAGCAGTACTTC
CASSIAGGGSYEQYF
>TRBV9|NA|NA|TRBJ2-2
TGTGCCAGCAGCGTACAGAACACCGGGGAGCTGTTTTTT
CASSVQNTGELFF
>TRBV6-2/TRBV6-3|NA|TRBD1|TRBJ1-1
TGTGCCAGCAGTTACTCGATAGACAGGGAGGACACTGAAGCTTTCTTT
CASSYSIDREDTEAFF
>TRBV20-1|few|TRBD1|TRBJ1-5
TGCAGTGCCGGGCGGACAGGCCACGCGTATAGCAATCAGCCCCAGCATTTT
CSAGRTGHAYSNQPQHF
>TRBV9|NA|NA|TRBJ2-5
TGTGCCAGCAGCGTAGCGGCGGGGGCCATCCAAGAGACCCAGTACTTC
CASSVAAGAIQETQYF